These 23 T cell receptor beta chains share one sample of origin, sequenced in a study of circulating and synovial CD4+ cells in juvenile arthritis. Data came from immunoSEQ multiplex PCR; TCRdb stores just in-frame clones and leaves some out. The sample consists of about 32,000 clones, 90% to 95% of them appearing once. The sequencing input was CD4+ T cells from blood. The source of these receptors is a human donor with juvenile idiopathic arthritis.

This clone has just one count. This chain connects TRBV28 to TRBJ2-3, with 9 bases identical to TRBD1. Per germline, CDR1 MDHEN and CDR2 SYDVKM. CDR3 length: 15 residues. The junction had 9 bases not matched to a gene; V was cut back by 6 bases and J by 5 bases. CDR3 region: CASRTGGANQDTQYF. The CDR3 DNA is TGTGCCAGCAGAACAGGGGGCGCGAATCAAGATACGCAGTATTTT.

The chain uses TRBV6-4 and TRBJ2-2, with no clear D. The CDR3 contains 15 residues. V was trimmed by 7 bases and J by 0 bases, leaving 12 bases between them. Germline V CDR1 and CDR2: MRHNA, SNTAGT. The CDR3 sequence is CASIDSLANTGELFF. The CDR3 region has the DNA TGTGCCAGCATCGACTCACTCGCGAACACCGGGGAGCTGTTTTTT.

Points on this clone: In the same sample, other DNA sequences code for this CDR3. V and J are TRBV5-1 and TRBJ2-5; possibly TRBD2 for D (5 bases). The CDR3 has 15 amino acids. CDR1 and CDR2 from the germline V gene are SGHRS and YFSETQ. V shed 0 bases and J shed 1 base, with 10 bases lying between them. The CDR3 protein is CASSLVGDIQETQYF. DNA of the CDR3: TGCGCCAGCAGCTTGGTCGGGGATATCCAAGAGACCCAGTACTTC.

This chain connects TRBV30 to TRBJ2-7, with 9 bases that match TRBD1. Germline loops: CDR1 GTSNPN, CDR2 SVGIG (reference sequence). With 8 bases clipped from V and 1 base from J, the junction kept 6 bases outside the gene matches. The CDR3 contains 13 residues. For the CDR3, the DNA is TGTGCCGCAGGACAGGGGAATTCCTACGAGCAGTACTTC. This encodes CAAGQGNSYEQYF.

V gene TRBV10-3 combines with J gene TRBJ2-7; 7 nucleotides match TRBD2. V lost 7 bases and J lost 2; bases outside the gene matches: 5. Germline V CDR1 and CDR2: ENHRY, SYGVKD. This CDR3 spans 13 amino acids. CDR3 in amino acids: CAIMRTRTYEQYF. CDR3 nucleotide sequence: TGTGCCATCATGCGGACTAGAACCTACGAGCAGTACTTC.

V usage is TRBV4-3 and J usage is TRBJ2-1; maybe TRBD1 (6 bases). Germline lookup yields CDR1 LGHNA and CDR2 YSLEER. Trimming removed 0 bases at V and 1 base at J, with 10 bases between. The CDR3 loop spans 16 amino acids. CDR3 region: CASSQETGSSYNEQFF. CDR3 bases: TGCGCCAGCAGCCAAGAAACAGGGTCTTCCTACAATGAGCAGTTCTTC.

This CDR3 is CASSLSLMTGDNEQFF. For the CDR3, the DNA is TGTGCCAGCAGCTTATCCTTGATGACAGGGGATAATGAGCAGTTCTTC. The chain is built from TRBV7-9 and TRBJ2-1, with 8 nucleotides matching TRBD1. From germline, CDR1 is SEHNR and CDR2 FQNEAQ (reference sequence). The V and J ends lost 2 bases and 7 bases, in that order; junction bases with no gene match: 10. The CDR3 sequence is 16 residues long.

The chain carries TRBV18 and TRBJ2-7; D is possibly TRBD1 (6 bases). The V and J ends lost 3 bases and 3 bases respectively, with 12 bases between them. The CDR3 contains 14 residues. Germline V gene sequence: CDR1 KGHSH, CDR2 LQKENI. CDR3 DNA sequence: TGTGCCAGCTCACCCCGGACAGCCTTCTACGAGCAGTACTTC. Its translation is CASSPRTAFYEQYF. The whole variable domain, filled in from reference TRBV18 and TRBJ2-7, reads NAGVMQNPRHLVRRRGQEARLRCSPMKGHSHVYWYRQLPEEGLKFMVYLQKENIIDESGMPKERFSAEFPKEGPSILRIQQVVRGDSAAYFCASSPRTAFYEQYFGPGTRLTVT.

This clone was seen a single time. J is TRBJ1-4 and V is TRBV27, with a possible D match to TRBD1 (5 bases). The CDR3 sequence is 12 residues long. Germline V gene sequence: CDR1 MNHEY, CDR2 SMNVEV (reference sequence). V was shortened by 7 bases and J by 8 bases, with 11 bases between the two germline ends. The CDR3 coding sequence is TGTGCCAGCACCAGGGCAGGGGAAAAACTGTTTTTT. It specifies CASTRAGEKLFF.

The rearrangement uses TRBV10-2 and TRBJ1-1; D gene unclear. Trimming removed 2 bases from V and 4 bases from J, with 14 bases in between. The CDR3 is 15 amino acids. The V gene's germline CDR1 is WSHSY and CDR2 SAAADI. The CDR3 protein is CASSEPSDFSTEAFF. CDR3 DNA: TGCGCCAGCAGTGAGCCATCGGACTTCTCCACTGAAGCTTTCTTT.

V gene TRBV6-1 combines with J gene TRBJ2-7, with no clear D. Germline CDR1 MNHNS, CDR2 SASEGT. The CDR3 has 17 amino acids. Trimming took off 2 bases at V and 5 bases at J, with 22 bases between the two ends. The CDR3 coding sequence is TGTGCCAGCAGTGAATTAGGTCTATCGCTAGTAAGGCACGAGCAGTACTTC. Translating it yields CASSELGLSLVRHEQYF.

The chain employs TRBV7-2 and TRBJ1-2; the D gene is possibly TRBD1 (6 bases). This CDR3 has 13 residues. V lost 6 bases to trimming and J lost 2 bases, with 10 bases between them. From germline, CDR1 is SGHTA and CDR2 FQGNSA. The CDR3 protein is CASSPGQNYGYTF. As DNA, the CDR3 is TGTGCCAGCAGTCCAGGACAGAACTATGGCTACACCTTC. The entire variable domain, with the rest obtained from reference TRBV7-2 and TRBJ1-2, is as follows: GAGVSQSPSNKVTEKGKDVELRCDPISGHTALYWYRQSLGQGLEFLIYFQGNSAPDKSGLPSDRFSAERTGGSVSTLTIQRTQQEDSAVYLCASSPGQNYGYTFGSGTRLTVV.

This clone was observed once. The J gene is TRBJ2-3, the V gene TRBV5-4; no definite D call. The CDR3 loop spans 12 amino acids. V was cut by 2 bases and J by 5 bases, with 6 bases left in between. Germline CDR1 SGHNT, CDR2 YYREEE (reference sequence). CDR3 bases: TGTGCCAGCAGCTTTCTAGGAGATACGCAGTATTTT. Protein sequence: CASSFLGDTQYF.

This chain joins TRBV9 and TRBJ1-5; 8 bases fit TRBD1. The CDR3 is 14 residues long. Unmatched junction bases numbered 2, after V lost 2 bases and J lost 4 bases. CDR1 and CDR2 from the germline V gene are SGDLS and YYNGEE. CDR3 protein: CASSVDRGNQPQHF. As DNA, the CDR3 is TGTGCCAGCAGCGTCGACAGGGGTAATCAGCCCCAGCATTTT.

The rearrangement uses TRBV7-9 and TRBJ1-1, with D maybe TRBD1 (5 bases). Trimming left V 2 bases short and J 10 bases short, with 20 bases between. Germline assignment: CDR1 SEHNR and CDR2 FQNEAQ (reference sequence). The CDR3 loop spans 15 amino acids. The CDR3 sequence: CASSLIIEGLIGAFF. In nucleotides, the CDR3 is TGTGCCAGCAGCTTAATAATCGAGGGACTGATTGGAGCTTTCTTT.

This sequence joins TRBV9 and TRBJ2-1; 10 positions match TRBD2. Germline V CDR1 and CDR2: SGDLS, YYNGEE. CDR3 length: 18 residues. V shed 0 bases and J 8 bases; nucleotides not matched to a gene: 14. The CDR3 DNA reads TGTGCCAGCAGCGTAGCCCCACCTCAGCGGGGGGGCGAGGATGAGCAGTTCTTC. Its translation is CASSVAPPQRGGEDEQFF.

This chain joins TRBV7-9 and TRBJ2-7; possibly TRBD2 for D (5 bases). The V gene's germline CDR1 is SEHNR and CDR2 FQNEAQ (reference sequence). This CDR3 region has 14 residues. The V gene lost 5 bases and the J gene lost 3 bases, with 14 bases spanning the gap. CDR3 loop: CASSRVTMYYEQYF. The CDR3 coding sequence is TGTGCCAGCAGCCGAGTGACTATGTACTACGAGCAGTACTTC.

Concerning this clone itself: Compared with germline, one end of the junction differs, possibly owing to a read error. Additional DNA sequences in this sample encode the identical CDR3. The chain combines TRBV4-3 with TRBJ1-6, with TRBD1 matching over 8 bases. Germline CDR1 reads LGHNA; CDR2 reads YSLEER. The CDR3 is 13 residues long. The CDR3 bases are TGCGCCAGCAGGCAGGGGGCTAATTCCCCCCTCCACTTT. This codes for CASRQGANSPLHF.

This chain joins TRBV27 and TRBJ2-2, with TRBD1 matching over 9 bases. Germline V CDR1 and CDR2: MNHEY, SMNVEV (reference sequence). J was trimmed by 3 bases and V by 3 bases; bases with no gene match: 2. CDR3 length: 15 residues. The CDR3 loop reads CASSFGDRDTGELFF. CDR3 nucleotides: TGTGCCAGCAGTTTTGGGGACAGGGACACCGGGGAGCTGTTTTTT.

The chain links TRBV4-2 to TRBJ2-3, with 10 bases matching TRBD2. This CDR3 is 16 amino acids long. The ends lost 1 base at V and 3 bases at J; junction bases unmatched: 4. Germline CDR1 is LGHNA and CDR2 is YNFKEQ. DNA for the CDR3: TGTGCCAGCAGCCAAGGGAGCGGGGGGGGTACAGATACGCAGTATTTT. Protein sequence: CASSQGSGGGTDTQYF.

J is TRBJ2-3 and V is TRBV5-1, with 9 bases identical to TRBD2. V gave up 5 bases and J gave up 2 bases; unmatched junction bases: 3. Germline CDR1 SGHRS, CDR2 YFSETQ. The CDR3 contains 14 residues. The CDR3 is CASSSGGHTDTQYF. DNA for the CDR3: TGCGCCAGCAGTAGCGGGGGACACACAGATACGCAGTATTTT.

This clone is a singleton in its sample. V gene TRBV29-1 combines with J gene TRBJ2-5; 12 bases are shared with TRBD2. This CDR3 is built from 15 residues. CDR1 is SQVTM and CDR2 is ANQGSEA in the germline V gene. V shed 3 bases, J shed 4 bases, and the junction held 6 bases outside the gene matches. CDR3 nucleotides: TGCAGCGTTGAGACTAGCGGGAGAGAGGTAGAGACCCAGTACTTC. Its protein is CSVETSGREVETQYF.

The V call is TRBV27, the J call TRBJ2-6, with a possible D match to TRBD1 (7 bases). The CDR3 is 17 residues long. The germline gives CDR1 MNHEY, CDR2 SMNVEV (reference sequence). The germline V and J ends were trimmed by 5 bases and 0 bases, with 14 bases remaining between them. The chain's CDR3 is CASSGGQTSSGANVLTF. CDR3 DNA: TGTGCCAGCAGTGGGGGACAGACTAGCTCTGGGGCCAACGTCCTGACTTTC.